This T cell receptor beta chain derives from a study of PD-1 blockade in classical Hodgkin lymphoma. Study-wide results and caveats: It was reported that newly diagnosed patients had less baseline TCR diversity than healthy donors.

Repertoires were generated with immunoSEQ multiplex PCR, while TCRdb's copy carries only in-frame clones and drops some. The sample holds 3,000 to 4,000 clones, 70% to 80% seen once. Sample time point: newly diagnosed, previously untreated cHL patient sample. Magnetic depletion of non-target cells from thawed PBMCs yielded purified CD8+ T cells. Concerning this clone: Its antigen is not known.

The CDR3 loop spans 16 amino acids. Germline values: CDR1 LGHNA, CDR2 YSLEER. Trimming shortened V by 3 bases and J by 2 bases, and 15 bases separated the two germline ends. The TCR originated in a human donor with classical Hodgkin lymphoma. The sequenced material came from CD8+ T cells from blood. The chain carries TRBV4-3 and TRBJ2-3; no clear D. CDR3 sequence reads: CASSHTKSPVTDTQYF. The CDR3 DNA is TGCGCCAGCAGCCACACCAAGTCCCCCGTCACAGATACGCAGTATTTT.